This T cell receptor beta chain was sequenced during a study of technical replicates of blood from a handful of donors. This CDR3 has 14 amino acids. V shed 2 bases and J 3 bases; nucleotides not matched to a gene: 4. Per the germline V gene, CDR1 is MNHEY and CDR2 is SMNVEV (reference sequence). Sequencing was performed with immunoSEQ multiplex PCR; in TCRdb, only in-frame clones are kept and a portion is missing. The sample records about 81,000 clones, 90% to 98% being singletons. The V gene is TRBV27, the J gene TRBJ2-7, with 7 bases matching TRBD2. This sequence originates from a human donor in good health. Sequencing used T cells isolated from PBMCs. In DNA form, the CDR3 reads TGTGCCAGCAGTTTAGCGGGAGTGGGCTACGAGCAGTACTTC. Residues: CASSLAGVGYEQYF.